This note documents a single T cell receptor (beta chain) sequence. Antigen unknown. This CDR3 spans 16 amino acids. V lost 6 bases, J lost 2 bases, and 10 bases stayed unmatched. Profiles of TCR beta VDJ and CDR3 were generated from a genomic DNA template. TCRdb passed the reads through MiXCR, listing each CDR3 protein once. The sample shows about 190,000 distinct CDR3 sequences, less than 70% of them seen only once. The entry originates in a study of CD8+CD57+ T cells in acquired aplastic anemia. Study context: Quantities of DNA derived from sorted CD4+ and CD8+ cells averaged 3.2 ug. Among healthy donors, CD4+ cells averaged about 9.9 million reads.

The study, taken as a whole, reports: With respect to CD8+ Simpson's diversity, patients and controls did not differ significantly. Between patients and controls, around 30 CD8+ CDR3 sequences were found in common.

The source is a human donor in good health, serving as a control. The genes are TRBV12-3 or TRBV12-4 and TRBJ1-2; 9 bases fit TRBD1. The sequencing sample was made of sorted CD4+, CD8+, or CD8+CD57+ T cells (not recorded which) from PBMCs. CDR3 residues: CASSTLTGGRNYGYTF. The CDR3 DNA reads as TGTGCCAGCAGCACCCTGACAGGGGGTAGGAACTATGGCTACACCTTC.